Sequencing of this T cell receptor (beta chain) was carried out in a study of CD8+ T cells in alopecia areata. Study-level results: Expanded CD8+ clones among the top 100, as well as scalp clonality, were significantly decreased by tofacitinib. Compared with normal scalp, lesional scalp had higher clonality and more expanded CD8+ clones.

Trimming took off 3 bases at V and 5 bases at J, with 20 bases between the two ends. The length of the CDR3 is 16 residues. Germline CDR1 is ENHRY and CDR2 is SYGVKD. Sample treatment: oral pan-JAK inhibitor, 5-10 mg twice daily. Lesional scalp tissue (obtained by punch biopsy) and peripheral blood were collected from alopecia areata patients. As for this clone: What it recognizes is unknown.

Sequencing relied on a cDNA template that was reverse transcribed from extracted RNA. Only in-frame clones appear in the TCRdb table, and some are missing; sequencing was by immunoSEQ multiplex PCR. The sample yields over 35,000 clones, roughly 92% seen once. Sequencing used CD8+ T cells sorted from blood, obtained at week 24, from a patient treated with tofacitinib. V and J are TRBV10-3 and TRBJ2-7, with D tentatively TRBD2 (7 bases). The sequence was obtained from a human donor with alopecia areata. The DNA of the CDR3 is TGTGCCATCAGTGACCCTTCCCGGGGGGCCCTGGACGAGCAGTACTTC. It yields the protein CAISDPSRGALDEQYF.